The clone carrying this TCR beta chain has a handful of counts. Its specificity is not known. The sample originates from a study of beta chain features in type 1 diabetes. Background on the study: Taken together, all samples contributed around 100 million examined sorted cells.

CDR3 length: 15 residues. The V segment lost 5 bases and the J segment 7 bases; nucleotides outside the gene matches: 12. Germline CDR1 SEHNR, CDR2 FQNEAQ (reference sequence). As every portion of the isolated RNA was reverse transcribed, the sequencing read expressed TCRB transcripts. TCRdb keeps only in-frame clones here, not all; method: immunoSEQ multiplex PCR. The table includes some 270,000 clones, around 9.9% detected once. Points from the study as a whole: Across all four CD4+ subsets, people with type 1 diabetes showed modestly shorter TCRB CDR3s. For patients, the naive, central memory and Treg TCRB repertoires appeared more alike than for healthy donors. PCR might favor shorter templates, but any such skew would affect patients and controls equally.

Sorted CD4+ subsets: naive, central memory, regulatory, stem cell-like memory (CD45RO/CCR7/CD25/CD127/CD95/CD27 panel). The sequencing sample was made of naive CD4+ T cells from blood. This receptor was identified in a man aged 25 to 40 with type 1 diabetes. The chain employs TRBV7-9 and TRBJ1-2, with 8 bases that match TRBD1. CDR3 in DNA: TGTGCCAGCAGCGCGAAGGACAGGGCCATCTCTGGCTACACCTTC. It encodes CASSAKDRAISGYTF.